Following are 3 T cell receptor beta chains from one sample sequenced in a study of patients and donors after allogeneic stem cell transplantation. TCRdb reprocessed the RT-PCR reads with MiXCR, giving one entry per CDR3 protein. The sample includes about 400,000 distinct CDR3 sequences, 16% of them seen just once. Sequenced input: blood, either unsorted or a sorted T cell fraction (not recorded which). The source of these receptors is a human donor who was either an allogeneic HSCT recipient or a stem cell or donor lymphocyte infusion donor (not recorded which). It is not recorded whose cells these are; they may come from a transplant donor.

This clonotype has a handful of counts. This CDR3 reads CASSQDPQAATSGNTIYF. The CDR3 bases are TGCGCCAGCAGCCAAGACCCGCAGGCTGCAACCTCTGGAAACACCATATATTTT. The chain has TRBV4-3 and TRBJ1-3; D unclear. The V end lost 0 bases, the J end lost 0 bases, and 15 bases lay between the germline ends. CDR1 LGHNA and CDR2 YSLEER come from the germline V gene. This CDR3 spans 18 amino acids.

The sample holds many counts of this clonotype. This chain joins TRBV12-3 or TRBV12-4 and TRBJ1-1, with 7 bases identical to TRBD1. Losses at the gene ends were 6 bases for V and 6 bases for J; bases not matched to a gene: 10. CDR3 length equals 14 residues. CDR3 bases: TGTGCCAGCAGCCCCTTGACAGGGAAGGCTGAAGCTTTCTTT. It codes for CASSPLTGKAEAFF.

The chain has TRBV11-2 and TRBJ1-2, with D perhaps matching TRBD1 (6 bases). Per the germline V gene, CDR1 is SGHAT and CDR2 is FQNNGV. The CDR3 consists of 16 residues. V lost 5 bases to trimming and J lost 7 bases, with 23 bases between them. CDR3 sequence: CASSPQPSRGAGGYTF. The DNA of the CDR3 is TGTGCCAGCAGCCCCCAACCCTCTCGGGGGGCGGGTGGCTACACCTTC.